The 16 T cell receptor beta chains reported below all come from one sample, sequenced in a study of blood T cell repertoires in COVID-19. The repertoire was sequenced with immunoSEQ multiplex PCR; TCRdb's copy has only in-frame clones and lacks some. The profile covers 120,000 or so clones, with approximately 79% appearing a single time and roughly 2.7% taken by the ten largest. What was sequenced was peripheral blood. Source of these receptors: a man aged 50 to 59 with acute or convalescent COVID-19.

CDR3 region: CASSQGSPNQPQHF. The CDR3 nucleotides read TGCGCCAGCAGCCAAGGCAGTCCCAATCAGCCCCAGCATTTT. The chain carries TRBV4-1 and TRBJ1-5; D ambiguous. The length of the CDR3 is 14 residues. Germline lookup yields CDR1 MGHRA and CDR2 YSYEKL. Trimming took off 1 base at V and 3 bases at J, with 7 bases between the two ends.

This chain uses TRBV2 with TRBJ1-1; TRBD1 matches 10 bases. Germline V gene data show CDR1 as SNHLY and CDR2 as FYNNEI. This CDR3 comprises 15 residues. After removal of 7 bases from V and 7 bases from J, the junction contained 12 bases not matched to a gene. The CDR3 reads CASNPTRQGAGEAFF. CDR3 nucleotide sequence: TGTGCCAGCAACCCTACTCGACAGGGGGCAGGTGAAGCTTTCTTT.

The gene calls are TRBV5-4 and TRBJ1-4; no reliable D call. The germline V and J ends were trimmed by 1 base and 0 bases, with 7 bases remaining between them. Germline V CDR1 and CDR2: SGHNT, YYREEE (reference sequence). This CDR3 is 15 amino acids long. CDR3: CASSLFETTNEKLFF. The CDR3 DNA reads as TGTGCCAGCAGCTTGTTTGAGACAACTAATGAAAAACTGTTTTTT.

The V call is TRBV10-3, the J call TRBJ2-3; TRBD2 agrees at 11 bases. V gave up 4 bases and J gave up 2 bases; unmatched junction bases: 17. The CDR3 is 20 amino acids. Germline assignment: CDR1 ENHRY and CDR2 SYGVKD. CDR3 DNA: TGTGCCATCAGTGGCCCGGGAACTAGCGGGAGTTTGGGCTACACAGATACGCAGTATTTT. The encoded protein is CAISGPGTSGSLGYTDTQYF.

V and J are TRBV2 and TRBJ2-7, with 8 positions matching TRBD2. CDR1 and CDR2 from the germline V gene are SNHLY and FYNNEI. The CDR3 consists of 15 residues. Trimming at V came to 6 bases and at J to 6 bases, leaving 13 bases not matched to a gene. The CDR3 bases are TGTGCCAGCAGCGGGACGGGGCGGGAGGCATCCGAGCAGTACTTC. It codes for CASSGTGREASEQYF.

The chain links TRBV4-1 to TRBJ1-2; D gene unclear. The germline gives CDR1 MGHRA, CDR2 YSYEKL. V lost 1 base and J 0 bases, leaving 18 bases between the germline ends. The CDR3 consists of 18 residues. CDR3 bases: TGCGCCAGCAGCCAAGGGTTGACAAAGTCATTAGCTAACTATGGCTACACCTTC. It encodes CASSQGLTKSLANYGYTF.

J is TRBJ1-1 and V is TRBV10-2; tentatively, D is TRBD1 (5 bases). Between the trimmed V and J ends, which lost 4 bases and 2 bases, there was a span of 20 bases. The CDR3 is 17 amino acids. The V gene's germline CDR1 is WSHSY and CDR2 SAAADI. CDR3 nucleotides: TGCGCCAGCAGTGTAGAAACAGGCTTCCGCTACAACACTGAAGCTTTCTTT. Translated, it gives CASSVETGFRYNTEAFF.

CDR3 nucleotides: TGTGCCACCAGCAGAGATAGCTACACTAACTATGGCTACACCTTC. Protein: CATSRDSYTNYGYTF. This rearrangement joins TRBV15 to TRBJ1-2; D remains ambiguous. Trimming took off 0 bases at V and 0 bases at J, with 8 bases between the two ends. The length of the CDR3 is 15 residues. Per germline, CDR1 LNHNV and CDR2 YYDKDF (reference sequence).

This clone was observed once. The chain has TRBV12-5 and TRBJ1-6; 7 bases fit TRBD1. V was pared by 7 bases and J by 7 bases, with 10 bases of the junction left unmatched. The germline CDR1 and CDR2 sequences are LGHNT and FRNRAP. This CDR3 has 15 amino acids. As DNA, the CDR3 is TGTGCTAGTGCCCTATTCAGGGGGAGGAATTCACCCCTCCACTTT. It codes for CASALFRGRNSPLHF.

This clone came up once. The rearrangement uses TRBV10-2 and TRBJ2-3; D is undetermined. V was pared by 2 bases and J by 3 bases, with 9 bases between. The CDR3 has 14 residues. The germline V gene has CDR1 WSHSY and CDR2 SAAADI. CDR3 protein: CASSEILETDTQYF. The DNA of the CDR3 is TGCGCCAGCAGTGAGATCCTAGAGACAGATACGCAGTATTTT.

This clone came up a few times. The gene calls are TRBV3-1 (or the pseudogene TRBV3-2) and TRBJ1-1; 8 nucleotides line up with TRBD1. This CDR3 comprises 13 residues. Trimming took 4 bases from V and 7 from J; bases not matched to a gene: 5. Per germline, CDR1 LGHDT and CDR2 YNNKEL (reference sequence). The CDR3 loop is CASSRNRGSEAFF. Here the CDR3 DNA reads TGTGCCAGCAGCCGAAACAGGGGGAGTGAAGCTTTCTTT.

V is TRBV18 and J is TRBJ1-1; 8 bases match TRBD1. Germline CDR1 KGHSH, CDR2 LQKENI. CDR3 length: 16 residues. J was trimmed by 1 base and V by 2 bases; bases with no gene match: 6. CDR3: CASSPLMDRANTEAFF. The CDR3 DNA is TGTGCCAGCTCACCATTAATGGACAGGGCGAACACTGAAGCTTTCTTT.

On this clone itself: Other DNA sequences within the sample encode an identical CDR3. The chain carries TRBV28 and TRBJ1-1; D remains unclear. The CDR3 is 12 residues long. Germline V gene data show CDR1 as MDHEN and CDR2 as SYDVKM. Deletions cut 3 bases from V and 4 bases from J, with 6 bases between. The CDR3 DNA is TGTGCCAGCAGTTTGTTAGTCACTGAAGCTTTCTTT. Translated: CASSLLVTEAFF.

This clone came up a few times. CDR3 protein: CAWSVRDSQPQHF. The CDR3 DNA reads TGTGCCTGGAGTGTGAGGGACTCTCAGCCCCAGCATTTT. J is TRBJ1-5 and V is TRBV30, with D maybe TRBD1 (5 bases). The germline gives CDR1 GTSNPN, CDR2 SVGIG (reference sequence). The CDR3 runs to 13 residues. V gave up 0 bases and J gave up 6 bases, with 9 bases separating them.

This chain links TRBV2 with TRBJ2-1, with D possibly being TRBD2 (6 bases). There are 13 residues in the CDR3. V was trimmed by 8 bases and J by 8 bases, leaving 16 bases between them. The V gene's germline CDR1 is SNHLY and CDR2 FYNNEI. The CDR3 DNA reads TGTGCCAGCTTCCCCCTCGGGGGTCATGAGCAGTTCTTC. It codes for CASFPLGGHEQFF.

This chain connects TRBV11-2 to TRBJ2-7; D might be TRBD1 (6 bases). From germline, CDR1 is SGHAT and CDR2 FQNNGV. V lost 4 bases to trimming and J lost 3 bases, with 13 bases between them. The CDR3 extends over 14 amino acids. The CDR3 region is CASSSQGKSYEQYF. The CDR3 DNA reads TGTGCCAGCAGCTCGCAGGGGAAAAGCTACGAGCAGTACTTC.